This is a list of T cell receptor beta chains from one sample in a study of breast tumors, draining lymph nodes, adjacent tissues. TCRdb itself ran the multiplex PCR reads through MiXCR, one entry per CDR3 protein. Of around 120,000 distinct CDR3 sequences listed, around 20% are singletons. Sequenced material: axillary lymph node tissue. The source is a female donor with breast cancer. Some clones in this sample may be carry-over from other donors' samples. Both conserved end residues are part of each CDR3. A D gene is named only where the DNA matches it firmly. Clone sizes are shown as once, few, many, or a class for an expanded clone.

D gene: .
clone size: few
J gene: TRBJ1-2
V gene: TRBV9
CDR3 DNA: TGTGCCAGCAGCGTAGGGTGGCAGGCTAACTATGGCTACACCTTC
CDR3 protein: CASSVGWQANYGYTF

D gene: .
clone size: many
J gene: TRBJ2-1
V gene: TRBV7-9
CDR3 DNA: TGTGCCAGCAGCCCGAATCCTAGCGTCAATGAGCAGTTCTTC
CDR3 protein: CASSPNPSVNEQFF

D gene: .
clone size: many
J gene: TRBJ2-1
V gene: TRBV19
CDR3 DNA: TGTGCCAGTAGTATCCGCCGCGAAGGTAGGCATGAGCAGTTCTTC
CDR3 protein: CASSIRREGRHEQFF

D gene: .
clone size: many
J gene: TRBJ2-3
V gene: TRBV6-1
CDR3 DNA: TGTGCCACCCACAGGGGGGGCTCAGATACGCAGTATTTT
CDR3 protein: CATHRGGSDTQYF

D gene: .
clone size: many
J gene: TRBJ2-7
V gene: TRBV20-1
CDR3 DNA: TGCAGTGCCCAGGGATTATCCCACGAGCAGTACTTC
CDR3 protein: CSAQGLSHEQYF

D gene: TRBD2
clone size: many
J gene: TRBJ2-1
V gene: TRBV5-6
CDR3 DNA: TGTGCCAGCAGCCTCCGTAGCGGGGGGCCATACAATGAGCAGTTCTTC
CDR3 protein: CASSLRSGGPYNEQFF

D gene: .
clone size: many
J gene: TRBJ2-5
V gene: TRBV7-7
CDR3 DNA: TGTGCTAGCAGCCGCATTTCGGACGGTCAAGAGACCCAGTACTTC
CDR3 protein: CASSRISDGQETQYF

D gene: .
clone size: many
J gene: TRBJ2-2
V gene: TRBV20-1
CDR3 DNA: TGCAGTGCTAGAAGGACGGCGAACACCGGGGAGCTGTTTTTT
CDR3 protein: CSARRTANTGELFF

D gene: .
clone size: many
J gene: TRBJ1-5
V gene: TRBV19
CDR3 DNA: TGTGCCAGTAGTATTCTACCTTCCCATAGCAATCAGCCCCAGCATTTT
CDR3 protein: CASSILPSHSNQPQHF

D gene: .
clone size: many
J gene: TRBJ2-6
V gene: TRBV4-1
CDR3 DNA: TGCGCCAGCAGCCCAAGAGGGAGAAAACAGTCTGGGGCCAACGTCCTGACTTTC
CDR3 protein: CASSPRGRKQSGANVLTF

D gene: TRBD1
clone size: few
J gene: TRBJ2-7
V gene: TRBV18
CDR3 DNA: TGTGCCAGCTCACCATCCCGGGACAGGGGCACCTACGAGCAGTACTTC
CDR3 protein: CASSPSRDRGTYEQYF